These 9 T cell receptor beta chains were all obtained from the same sample, sequenced in a study of shared T cell receptors in the human thymus. The data were produced by immunoSEQ multiplex PCR, yet TCRdb's version contains in-frame clones alone and is incomplete. Among 700,000 to 750,000 clones listed, approximately 83% were seen once. The data were also submitted as part of a second study, on human thymus T cells.

What was sequenced was thymocytes. Receptors originate from a girl less than two years old with a congenital heart defect.

This chain's CDR3 is CASSLSRFYGYTF. The DNA of the CDR3 is TGTGCCAGCAGTTTATCGAGGTTTTATGGCTACACCTTC. This chain connects TRBV27 to TRBJ1-2; D remains ambiguous. Germline CDR1 reads MNHEY; CDR2 reads SMNVEV (reference sequence). There are 13 residues in the CDR3. Trimming left V 0 bases short and J 5 bases short, with 7 bases between.

This clone was observed a single time. The chain recombines TRBV12-5 with TRBJ2-7, with a possible D match to TRBD2 (6 bases). Germline CDR1 and CDR2: LGHNT and FRNRAP. This CDR3 contains 16 residues. Trimming left V 0 bases short and J 2 bases short, with 14 bases between. The CDR3 protein is CASGLVLGTPPYEQYF. The CDR3 DNA reads as TGTGCTAGTGGTTTGGTACTCGGGACTCCCCCCTACGAGCAGTACTTC.

The chain has TRBV7-9 and TRBJ1-6; D perhaps matches TRBD1 (5 bases). The CDR3 has 16 residues. Germline V CDR1 and CDR2: SEHNR, FQNEAQ (reference sequence). V was shortened by 6 bases and J by 3 bases, with 15 bases between the two germline ends. As DNA, the CDR3 is TGTGCCAGCAGTCCGACGGGGGGACTCTATAATTCACCCCTCCACTTT. Translated: CASSPTGGLYNSPLHF.

V is TRBV19 and J is TRBJ1-4, with 7 bases that match TRBD1. There are 16 residues in the CDR3. Germline CDR1 and CDR2: LNHDA and SQIVND (reference sequence). V lost 4 bases, J lost 8 bases, and 13 bases stayed unmatched. The DNA for the CDR3 is TGTGCCAGTAGTAGCCAGGGGGTCCGGGTTAAAGAAAAACTGTTTTTT. This gives the protein CASSSQGVRVKEKLFF.

V is TRBV15 and J is TRBJ1-1; D gene ambiguous. V lost 7 bases, J lost 0 bases, and 18 bases lay in between. CDR1 LNHNV and CDR2 YYDKDF come from the germline V gene (reference sequence). This CDR3 region has 16 residues. DNA for the CDR3: TGTGCCACCACCCCGGAGGCCCTAGAAATGAACACTGAAGCTTTCTTT. It is translated as CATTPEALEMNTEAFF.

The J gene is TRBJ2-7, the V gene TRBV27, with 8 bases fitting TRBD1. Trimming at V came to 3 bases and at J to 3 bases, leaving 4 bases not matched to a gene. Germline CDR1 is MNHEY and CDR2 is SMNVEV (reference sequence). This CDR3 is 14 amino acids long. The CDR3 sequence is CASSFAGGDYEQYF. DNA for the CDR3: TGTGCCAGCAGTTTTGCAGGGGGCGACTACGAGCAGTACTTC.

V gene TRBV9 combines with J gene TRBJ2-2, with 7 bases identical to TRBD1. This CDR3 is 14 amino acids long. The germline CDR1 and CDR2 sequences are SGDLS and YYNGEE. V lost 6 bases, J lost 5 bases, and 7 bases stayed unmatched. As DNA, the CDR3 is TGTGCCAGCACGAGACAGGGTGGAACCGGGGAGCTGTTTTTT. Protein: CASTRQGGTGELFF.

V and J are TRBV4-1 and TRBJ1-4; TRBD1 might be the D (6 bases). Germline lookup yields CDR1 MGHRA and CDR2 YSYEKL. With 6 bases removed from V and 7 bases from J, the gap between germline ends came to 18 bases. The CDR3 loop spans 15 amino acids. CDR3 residues: CASRPTGLTGEKLFF. The CDR3 DNA is TGCGCCAGCAGACCGACAGGTCTAACGGGTGAAAAACTGTTTTTT.

This chain connects TRBV19 to TRBJ1-1; D not resolved. Per the germline V gene, CDR1 is LNHDA and CDR2 is SQIVND (reference sequence). The CDR3 extends over 15 amino acids. Trimming removed 3 bases at V and 4 bases at J, with 15 bases between. In DNA, the CDR3 is TGTGCCAGTAGTATTGAGGGCGGCCACCCCACTGAAGCTTTCTTT. Translation gives CASSIEGGHPTEAFF.